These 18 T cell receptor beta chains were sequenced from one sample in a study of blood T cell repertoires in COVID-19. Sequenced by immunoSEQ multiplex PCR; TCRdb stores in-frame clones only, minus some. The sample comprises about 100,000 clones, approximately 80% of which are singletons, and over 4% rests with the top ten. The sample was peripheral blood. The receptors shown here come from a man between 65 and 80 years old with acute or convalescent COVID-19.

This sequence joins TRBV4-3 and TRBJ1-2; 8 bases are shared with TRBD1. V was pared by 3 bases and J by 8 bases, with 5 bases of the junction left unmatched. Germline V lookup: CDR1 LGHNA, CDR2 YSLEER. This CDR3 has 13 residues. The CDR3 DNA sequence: TGCGCCAGCAGCCACGGACAGGGTCGAGGCTACACCTTC. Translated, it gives CASSHGQGRGYTF.

CDR3 sequence: CASSRAGGGAYEQYF. CDR3 DNA: TGTGCCAGCAGTCGAGCCGGCGGGGGGGCCTACGAGCAGTACTTC. The rearrangement links TRBV3-1 (or the pseudogene TRBV3-2) to TRBJ2-7; 9 nucleotides line up with TRBD2. The CDR3 is 15 residues long. The J segment lost 2 bases and the V segment lost 6 bases, leaving 8 bases of the junction unmatched. The germline gives CDR1 LGHDT, CDR2 YNNKEL (reference sequence).

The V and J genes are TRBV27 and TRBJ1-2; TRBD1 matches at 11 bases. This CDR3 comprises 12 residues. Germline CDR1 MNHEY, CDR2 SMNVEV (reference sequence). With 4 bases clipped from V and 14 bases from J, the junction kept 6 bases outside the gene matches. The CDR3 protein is CASSSPGQGGTF. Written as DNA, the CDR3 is TGTGCCAGCAGTTCCCCGGGACAGGGGGGAACCTTC.

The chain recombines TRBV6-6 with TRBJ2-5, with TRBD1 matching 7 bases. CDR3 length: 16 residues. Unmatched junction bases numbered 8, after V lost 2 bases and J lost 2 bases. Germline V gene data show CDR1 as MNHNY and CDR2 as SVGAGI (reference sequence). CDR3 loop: CASSYTSGTVQETQYF. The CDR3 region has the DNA TGTGCCAGCAGTTACACCTCCGGGACAGTACAAGAGACCCAGTACTTC.

In nucleotides, the CDR3 is TGTGCCAGCAGCCGGGGTCCCGGGACAGGGAGATATGGCTACACCTTC. Its translation: CASSRGPGTGRYGYTF. The chain is built from TRBV7-2 and TRBJ1-2; 9 nucleotides line up with TRBD1. In germline, CDR1 is SGHTA, CDR2 FQGNSA. The CDR3 has 16 residues. V was pared by 5 bases and J by 5 bases, with 12 bases of the junction left unmatched.

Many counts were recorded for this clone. The CDR3 sequence: CASTRLADPSLYNEQFF. Here the CDR3 DNA reads TGTGCCAGTACCAGACTAGCGGACCCCTCATTATACAATGAGCAGTTCTTC. The genes are TRBV19 and TRBJ2-1, with TRBD2 matching 9 bases. This CDR3 has 17 residues. Germline V CDR1 and CDR2: LNHDA, SQIVND (reference sequence). The junction had 14 bases not matched to a gene; V was cut back by 7 bases and J by 4 bases.

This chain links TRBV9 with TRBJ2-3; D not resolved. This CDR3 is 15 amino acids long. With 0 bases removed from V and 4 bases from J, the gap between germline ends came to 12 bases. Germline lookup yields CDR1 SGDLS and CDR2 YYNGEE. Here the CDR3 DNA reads TGTGCCAGCAGCGTAGTACCGGCAGGCCCAGATACGCAGTATTTT. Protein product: CASSVVPAGPDTQYF.

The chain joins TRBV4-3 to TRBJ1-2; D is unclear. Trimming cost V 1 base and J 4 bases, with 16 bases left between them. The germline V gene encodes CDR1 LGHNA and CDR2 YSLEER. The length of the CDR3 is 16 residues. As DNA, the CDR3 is TGCGCCAGCAGCCAAGGGGCAGGACTACCTTCCTATGGCTACACCTTC. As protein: CASSQGAGLPSYGYTF.

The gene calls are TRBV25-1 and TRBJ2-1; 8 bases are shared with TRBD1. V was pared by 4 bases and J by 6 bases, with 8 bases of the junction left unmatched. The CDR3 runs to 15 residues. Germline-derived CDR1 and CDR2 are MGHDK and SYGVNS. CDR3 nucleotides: TGTGCCAGCAGTGGGTACAGGGGGGAGGTCAATGAGCAGTTCTTC. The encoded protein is CASSGYRGEVNEQFF.

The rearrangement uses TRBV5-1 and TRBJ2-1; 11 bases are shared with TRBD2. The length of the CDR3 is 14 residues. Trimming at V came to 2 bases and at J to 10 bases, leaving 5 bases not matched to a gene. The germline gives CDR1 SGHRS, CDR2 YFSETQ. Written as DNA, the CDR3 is TGCGCCAGCAGCTTACCGGGACTAGCGGCCGAGCAGTTCTTC. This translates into CASSLPGLAAEQFF.

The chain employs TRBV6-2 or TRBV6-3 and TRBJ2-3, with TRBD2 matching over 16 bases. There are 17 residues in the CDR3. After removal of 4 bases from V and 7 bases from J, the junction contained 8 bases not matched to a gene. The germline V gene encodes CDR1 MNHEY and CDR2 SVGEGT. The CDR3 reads CASSLLGTSGGVYTQYF. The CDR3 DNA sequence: TGTGCCAGCAGTTTACTAGGGACTAGCGGGGGGGTTTATACGCAGTATTTT.

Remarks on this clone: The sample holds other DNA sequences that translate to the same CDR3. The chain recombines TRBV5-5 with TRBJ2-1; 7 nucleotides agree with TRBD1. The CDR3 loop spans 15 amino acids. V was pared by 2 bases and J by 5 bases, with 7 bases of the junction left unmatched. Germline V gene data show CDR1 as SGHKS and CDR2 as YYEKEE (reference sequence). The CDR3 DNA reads TGTGCCAGCAGCTTTGGGCAGGGGGTCGACAATGAGCAGTTCTTC. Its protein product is CASSFGQGVDNEQFF.

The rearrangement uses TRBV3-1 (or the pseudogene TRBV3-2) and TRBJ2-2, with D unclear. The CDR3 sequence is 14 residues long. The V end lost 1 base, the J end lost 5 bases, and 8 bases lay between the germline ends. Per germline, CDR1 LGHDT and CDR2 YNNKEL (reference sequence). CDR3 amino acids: CASSQGFLTGELFF. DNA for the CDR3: TGTGCCAGCAGCCAAGGATTTCTAACCGGGGAGCTGTTTTTT.

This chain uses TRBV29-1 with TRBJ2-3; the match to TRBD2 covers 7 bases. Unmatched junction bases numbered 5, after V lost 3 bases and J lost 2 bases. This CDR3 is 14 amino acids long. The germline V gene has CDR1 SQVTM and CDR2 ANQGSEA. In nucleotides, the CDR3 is TGCAGCGTTGATCTAGCGGTGGACACAGATACGCAGTATTTT. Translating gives CSVDLAVDTDTQYF.

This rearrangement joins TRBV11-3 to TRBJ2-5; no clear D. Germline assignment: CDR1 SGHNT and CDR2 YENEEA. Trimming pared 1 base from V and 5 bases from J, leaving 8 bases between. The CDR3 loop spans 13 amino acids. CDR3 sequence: CASSLGQRETQYF. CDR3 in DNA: TGTGCCAGCAGCTTAGGACAACGGGAGACCCAGTACTTC. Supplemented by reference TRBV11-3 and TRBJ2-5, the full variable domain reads EAGVVQSPRYKIIEKKQPVAFWCNPISGHNTLYWYLQNLGQGPELLIRYENEEAVDDSQLPKDRFSAERLKGVDSTLKIQPAELGDSAVYLCASSLGQRETQYFGPGTRLLVL.

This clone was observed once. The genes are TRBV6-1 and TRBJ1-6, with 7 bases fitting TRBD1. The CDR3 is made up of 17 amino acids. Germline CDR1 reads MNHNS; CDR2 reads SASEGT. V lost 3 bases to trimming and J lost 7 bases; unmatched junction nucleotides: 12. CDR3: CASSDLPATGTNSPLHF. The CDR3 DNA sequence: TGTGCCAGCAGTGACCTTCCGGCGACAGGGACAAATTCACCCCTCCACTTT.

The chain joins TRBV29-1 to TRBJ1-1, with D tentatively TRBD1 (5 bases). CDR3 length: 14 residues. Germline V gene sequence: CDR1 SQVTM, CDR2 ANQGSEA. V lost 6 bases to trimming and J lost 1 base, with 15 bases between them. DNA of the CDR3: TGCAGCGTCGATACAGGCCCCCCGAACACTGAAGCTTTCTTT. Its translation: CSVDTGPPNTEAFF.

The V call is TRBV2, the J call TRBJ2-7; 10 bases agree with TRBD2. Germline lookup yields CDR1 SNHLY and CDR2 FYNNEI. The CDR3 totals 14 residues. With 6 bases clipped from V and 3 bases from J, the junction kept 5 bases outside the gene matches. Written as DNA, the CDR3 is TGTGCCAGCAGGCTAGCGGGGGTCGACTACGAGCAGTACTTC. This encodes CASRLAGVDYEQYF.